This T cell receptor beta chain is from a study of cytomegalovirus exposure and HLA in healthy donors. Researchers ran the PCR with 60 Vbeta and 13 Jbeta primers. The assay was immunoSEQ multiplex PCR, and TCRdb's table has in-frame clones only and misses some. The sample holds approximately 190,000 clones, 12% seen once. Trimming pared 4 bases from V and 6 bases from J, leaving 13 bases between. The CDR3 loop spans 13 amino acids. Germline lookup yields CDR1 SGHRS and CDR2 YFSETQ. This TCR was sampled from a man aged 45-65 years in good health and CMV-seropositive. V gene TRBV5-1 combines with J gene TRBJ1-1; possibly TRBD1 for D (5 bases). The material sequenced was PBMCs. The CDR3, as DNA: TGCGCCAGCAGCCGTGGAGGGGTGGCTGAAGCTTTCTTT. Its translation: CASSRGGVAEAFF.